This T cell receptor beta chain was profiled in a study of radiation and T cells in renal cell carcinoma. The wider study: Nephrectomy followed 15 Gy stereotactic body radiation by 4 weeks.

Sequencing was performed with immunoSEQ multiplex PCR; in TCRdb, only in-frame clones are kept and a portion is missing. In the table there are 40,000 to 60,000 clones, 80% of which are singletons. From germline, CDR1 is LNHNV and CDR2 YYDKDF (reference sequence). This CDR3 is built from 15 residues. V was clipped by 2 bases and J by 10 bases; unmatched bases: 10. Points on this clone: Its specificity is not known.

Study-wide results and limits: No pretreatment tumor biopsies were available for baseline clonotypes.

The time point: blood 2 weeks post-SBRT. Documented treatment: 15 Gy SBRT to primary tumor, nephrectomy 4 weeks later. Blood was sampled at baseline, 2 weeks and 4 weeks after SBRT. Clear cell pathology was present in this patient's renal cell carcinoma. The sequence derives from a woman aged 70-85 years with renal cell carcinoma. The chain joins TRBV15 to TRBJ2-2; 7 nucleotides agree with TRBD2. The sequencing here drew on blood, taken from a patient whose treatment included radiotherapy and nephrectomy. For the CDR3, the DNA is TGTGCCACCAGCAGAATTGGGGGGGAGCGTGAGGAGCTGTTTTTT. Encoded protein: CATSRIGGEREELFF. The variable domain in full, completed from reference TRBV15 and TRBJ2-2, reads DAMVIQNPRYQVTQFGKPVTLSCSQTLNHNVMYWYQQKSSQAPKLLFHYYDKDFNNEADTPDNFQSRRPNTSFCFLDIRSPGLGDTAMYLCATSRIGGEREELFFGEGSRLTVL.